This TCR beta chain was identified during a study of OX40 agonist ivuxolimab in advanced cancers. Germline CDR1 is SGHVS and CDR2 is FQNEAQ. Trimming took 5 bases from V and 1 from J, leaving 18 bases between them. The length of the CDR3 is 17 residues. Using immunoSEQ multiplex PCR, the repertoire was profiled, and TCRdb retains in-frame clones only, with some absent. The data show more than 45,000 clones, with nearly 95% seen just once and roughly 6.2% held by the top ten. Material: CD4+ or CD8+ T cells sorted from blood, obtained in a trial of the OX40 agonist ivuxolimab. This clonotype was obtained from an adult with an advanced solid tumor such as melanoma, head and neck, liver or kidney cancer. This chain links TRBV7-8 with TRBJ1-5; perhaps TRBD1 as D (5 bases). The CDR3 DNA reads TGTGCCAGCAGCCGGGACCGCCTAAGTGGAAGCAATCAGCCCCAGCATTTT. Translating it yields CASSRDRLSGSNQPQHF.